The next 21 T cell receptor beta chains were all read from a single sample in a study of blood T cell repertoires in COVID-19. Repertoires were generated with immunoSEQ multiplex PCR, while TCRdb's copy carries only in-frame clones and drops some. This table has 250,000 to 300,000 clones, just over 90% appearing once. The source material was peripheral blood. The receptor set was obtained from a woman aged 25-40 years with COVID-19, enrolled during active disease.

The chain recombines TRBV2 with TRBJ2-2, with TRBD1 as a possible D gene (6 bases). From germline, CDR1 is SNHLY and CDR2 FYNNEI. The CDR3 is made up of 19 amino acids. The V end was cut by 5 bases, the J end by 0 bases, with 22 bases between. The CDR3 DNA sequence: TGTGCCAGCAGTTCGCCCTTGAGTTTGGGGACACCGAACACCGGGGAGCTGTTTTTT. It translates to CASSSPLSLGTPNTGELFF.

The table lists this clone with a few counts. As DNA, the CDR3 is TGTGCCAGCAGTTACACCGGGACTAGCGGCGAGCAGTACTTC. The encoded protein is CASSYTGTSGEQYF. This chain joins TRBV6-6 and TRBJ2-7; the match to TRBD2 covers 11 bases. The CDR3 runs 14 residues. Germline V gene lookup returns CDR1 MNHNY and CDR2 SVGAGI (reference sequence). The V and J ends lost 2 bases and 6 bases, in that order; junction bases with no gene match: 3.

In its sample, this clone was seen a few times. The rearrangement links TRBV5-1 to TRBJ1-3; D perhaps matches TRBD1 (5 bases). This CDR3 spans 14 amino acids. Trimming left V 5 bases short and J 0 bases short, with 9 bases between. Germline loops: CDR1 SGHRS, CDR2 YFSETQ. The CDR3 DNA sequence: TGCGCCAGCAGACAGGACCCCTCTGGAAACACCATATATTTT. It encodes CASRQDPSGNTIYF. Full variable domain (missing parts from reference TRBV5-1 and TRBJ1-3): KAGVTQTPRYLIKTRGQQVTLSCSPISGHRSVSWYQQTPGQGLQFLFEYFSETQRNKGNFPGRFSGRQFSNSRSEMNVSTLELGDSALYLCASRQDPSGNTIYFGEGSWLTVV.

The rearrangement joins TRBV3-1 (or the pseudogene TRBV3-2) to TRBJ1-2; perhaps TRBD1 as D (5 bases). Germline-derived CDR1 and CDR2 are LGHDT and YNNKEL (reference sequence). CDR3 length: 14 residues. Deletions cut 0 bases from V and 9 bases from J, with 14 bases between. CDR3 sequence: CASSQDRQGRRYTF. The CDR3, as DNA: TGTGCCAGCAGCCAAGATCGCCAGGGTCGGCGCTACACCTTC.

The chain combines TRBV30 with TRBJ1-3; the D is unclear. Germline loops: CDR1 GTSNPN, CDR2 SVGIG (reference sequence). The V end was cut by 0 bases, the J end by 0 bases, with 12 bases between. This CDR3 is 16 amino acids long. CDR3 coding DNA: TGTGCCTGGAGTGTAACCGGAGTCCTCTCTGGAAACACCATATATTTT. Encoded protein: CAWSVTGVLSGNTIYF.

The V and J genes are TRBV11-2 and TRBJ2-7, with D possibly matching TRBD2 (6 bases). Germline assignment: CDR1 SGHAT and CDR2 FQNNGV. V was cut by 4 bases and J by 1 base, with 14 bases left in between. There are 15 residues in the CDR3. The CDR3 region is CASSSRLEGSYEQYF. CDR3 in DNA: TGTGCCAGCAGCTCGAGACTAGAAGGGTCCTACGAGCAGTACTTC.

The chain combines TRBV4-1 with TRBJ2-4; maybe TRBD2 (6 bases). Trimming removed 0 bases from V and 1 base from J, with 7 bases in between. The CDR3 runs to 15 residues. CDR1 is MGHRA, CDR2 YSYEKL, per germline. The CDR3 sequence is CASSQEGGAKNIQYF. CDR3 DNA: TGCGCCAGCAGCCAAGAGGGAGGTGCCAAAAACATTCAGTACTTC.

This chain links TRBV4-1 with TRBJ2-6; D may be TRBD2 (6 bases). The CDR3 is made up of 15 amino acids. V gave up 5 bases and J gave up 4 bases, with 12 bases separating them. Germline V gene lookup returns CDR1 MGHRA and CDR2 YSYEKL. CDR3 sequence (DNA): TGCGCCAGCAGCTTGCTAGCGATCGGGGCCAACGTCCTGACTTTC. As protein: CASSLLAIGANVLTF.

This clone showed up just once. The CDR3 nucleotides are TGCGCCAGCAGTCATACGACCGGGACAGGGAACAATGAGCAGTTCTTC. Protein product: CASSHTTGTGNNEQFF. The chain employs TRBV5-1 and TRBJ2-1, with 9 bases identical to TRBD1. This CDR3 comprises 16 residues. Losses at the gene ends were 5 bases for V and 5 bases for J; bases not matched to a gene: 11. CDR1 and CDR2 (germline): SGHRS, YFSETQ.

The gene calls are TRBV29-1 and TRBJ1-5; D uncertain. The CDR3 covers 13 residues. The V and J ends lost 4 bases and 4 bases respectively, with 11 bases between them. The germline gives CDR1 SQVTM, CDR2 ANQGSEA. In DNA form, the CDR3 reads TGCAGCGTTGCGGCGTCGGGAAATCAGCCCCAGCATTTT. Protein product: CSVAASGNQPQHF.

This clone appeared a few times. This chain uses TRBV11-3 with TRBJ2-5; 12 nucleotides align to TRBD2. Per germline, CDR1 SGHNT and CDR2 YENEEA. The J segment lost 5 bases and the V segment lost 5 bases, leaving 3 bases of the junction unmatched. The CDR3 sequence is 14 residues long. The CDR3: CASSPGTSGETQYF. Here the CDR3 DNA reads TGTGCCAGCAGCCCCGGGACTAGCGGGGAGACCCAGTACTTC.

The chain joins TRBV10-3 to TRBJ2-3; D may be TRBD2 (5 bases). CDR3 length: 13 residues. V dropped 3 bases and J dropped 2 bases, with 6 bases sitting between them. Germline V lookup: CDR1 ENHRY, CDR2 SYGVKD. As DNA, the CDR3 is TGTGCCATCAGTGACGGGGACACAGATACGCAGTATTTT. Amino acids: CAISDGDTDTQYF.

The chain is built from TRBV19 and TRBJ1-1, with D perhaps TRBD1 (6 bases). CDR3 length: 15 amino acids. Germline V gene data show CDR1 as LNHDA and CDR2 as SQIVND (reference sequence). Between the trimmed V and J ends, which lost 7 bases and 3 bases, there was a span of 18 bases. This CDR3 is CASIPLDSPYTEAFF. CDR3 bases: TGTGCCAGTATCCCCTTGGACAGCCCTTACACTGAAGCTTTCTTT.

The chain links TRBV4-1 to TRBJ2-1; 13 bases fit TRBD2. Germline CDR1 and CDR2: MGHRA and YSYEKL. The trim removed 1 base at V and 10 bases at J, leaving 7 bases unmatched. This CDR3 region has 16 residues. CDR3 DNA sequence: TGCGCCAGCAGCCAAGTAGGGACTAGCGGGATAAGGGAGCAGTTCTTC. This codes for CASSQVGTSGIREQFF.

The chain combines TRBV5-4 with TRBJ1-4; D is possibly TRBD1 (5 bases). This CDR3 has 17 residues. From germline, CDR1 is SGHNT and CDR2 YYREEE (reference sequence). V was trimmed by 4 bases and J by 7 bases, leaving 23 bases between them. CDR3 amino acids: CASSTGGTRAIGEKLFF. In nucleotides, the CDR3 is TGTGCCAGCAGCACCGGGGGGACCCGGGCAATAGGTGAAAAACTGTTTTTT. Complete variable domain (other parts from reference TRBV5-4 and TRBJ1-4): ETGVTQSPTHLIKTRGQQVTLRCSSQSGHNTVSWYQQALGQGPQFIFQYYREEENGRGNFPPRFSGLQFPNYSSELNVNALELDDSALYLCASSTGGTRAIGEKLFFGSGTQLSVL.

The chain has TRBV30 and TRBJ2-1; 7 nucleotides agree with TRBD2. Germline assignment: CDR1 GTSNPN and CDR2 SVGIG (reference sequence). The CDR3 is 12 amino acids. The V and J ends lost 1 base and 13 bases, in that order; junction bases with no gene match: 7. The CDR3 protein is CAWSAKRDLQFF. CDR3 sequence (DNA): TGTGCCTGGAGTGCAAAGCGGGACCTACAGTTCTTC.

V gene TRBV5-1 combines with J gene TRBJ2-5; D is possibly TRBD1 (5 bases). The CDR3 has 12 amino acids. V was trimmed by 4 bases and J by 5 bases, leaving 9 bases between them. The germline V gene has CDR1 SGHRS and CDR2 YFSETQ. The CDR3 DNA reads TGCGCCAGCAGCAATCCAGGGGAGACCCAGTACTTC. Translation: CASSNPGETQYF.

As regards this clone: Other DNA sequences in the same sample also yield this CDR3. The CDR3 region is CASSLGTSGSDEQYF. Here the CDR3 DNA reads TGTGCCAGCAGCCTCGGGACTAGCGGGAGCGACGAGCAGTACTTC. V usage is TRBV3-1 (or the pseudogene TRBV3-2) and J usage is TRBJ2-7; 14 bases match TRBD2. The V gene end was trimmed by 4 bases and the J gene end by 5 bases; junction bases not matched to a gene: 4. In germline, CDR1 is LGHDT, CDR2 YNNKEL (reference sequence). This CDR3 region has 15 residues.

The chain carries TRBV19 and TRBJ1-1; D may be TRBD1 (6 bases). The V end was cut by 6 bases, the J end by 6 bases, with 20 bases between. The CDR3 loop spans 15 amino acids. Germline CDR1 is LNHDA and CDR2 is SQIVND (reference sequence). The chain's CDR3 is CASRTPGTGLAEAFF. In DNA, the CDR3 is TGTGCCAGTAGAACCCCCGGAACAGGGCTCGCTGAAGCTTTCTTT.

This chain joins TRBV28 and TRBJ2-7; the match to TRBD1 covers 9 bases. Per germline, CDR1 MDHEN and CDR2 SYDVKM. The junction had 8 bases not matched to a gene; V was cut back by 5 bases and J by 6 bases. The CDR3 is made up of 14 amino acids. CDR3 protein: CASSPPDRGGEQYF. CDR3 nucleotides: TGTGCCAGCAGTCCACCTGACAGGGGGGGCGAGCAGTACTTC.

This rearrangement joins TRBV15 to TRBJ2-2; 8 positions agree with TRBD2. The CDR3 loop spans 16 amino acids. Trimming at V came to 1 base and at J to 0 bases, leaving 1 base not matched to a gene. Germline values: CDR1 LNHNV, CDR2 YYDKDF (reference sequence). CDR3: CATSRVAGPNTGELFF. DNA of the CDR3: TGTGCCACCAGCAGAGTAGCGGGGCCGAACACCGGGGAGCTGTTTTTT.